This entry lists 11 T cell receptor beta chains sequenced from one sample in a study of CD8+ T cells in alopecia areata. RNA, once extracted, was reverse transcribed into cDNA for use as the sequencing template. The protocol was immunoSEQ multiplex PCR, while the TCRdb copy is restricted to in-frame clones and leaves out a portion. The sample includes roughly 260,000 clones, none of them occurring once. The authors sorted pooled cutaneous lymph node cells using CD4, CD8alpha, NKG2D, NKG2ACE and other markers. Sequenced sample: CD4+ T cells sorted from a lymph node. The receptors shown here come from a C3H/HeJ mouse with alopecia areata. The strain's MHC type: H2-k.

Of note for this clone: Gene names and germline match the mouse. The read ends 4 residues early relative to the CDR3; the germline J gene fills the gap. The gene calls are TRBV13-2 and TRBJ2-1; D might be TRBD1 (6 bases). Trimming took 3 bases from V and 1 from J, leaving 11 bases between them. CDR1 and CDR2 from the germline V gene are NNHNN and SYGAGS (reference sequence). The CDR3 is 15 residues long. The sequenced CDR3 bases are TGTGCCAGCGGTGCCAGGGACAACAACTATGCT. Translating gives CASGARDNNYA. The full CDR3 protein is CASGARDNNYAEQFF.

This clone was seen more than once but under ten times. Gene names follow the mouse nomenclature. The read falls 4 residues short of the CDR3 end, and the missing part is taken from the germline J gene. This rearrangement joins TRBV19 to TRBJ2-2, with D possibly TRBD2 on 6 matching bases. The V gene's germline CDR1 is FNHDT and CDR2 SITEND (reference sequence). The CDR3 loop spans 13 amino acids. CDR3: CASSIVGDGQLYF. Incomplete CDR3 DNA: TGTGCCAGCAGTATAGTGGGGGACGGG.

In its sample, this clone was seen a few times. Germline and genes here are mouse. The DNA ends 4 residues before the CDR3 does, and the rest of the CDR3 is filled in from the germline J gene. The rearrangement links TRBV13-3 to TRBJ2-3; 10 bases line up with TRBD2. Germline V gives CDR1 NNHDY, CDR2 SYVADS. This CDR3 spans 15 amino acids. The trim removed 2 bases at V and 2 bases at J, leaving 2 bases unmatched. The CDR3 bases that were read are TGTGCCAGCAGTGAGACTGGGGGGATTGCAGAA. Protein: CASSETGGIAE. The CDR3, in full, reads CASSETGGIAETLYF.

Turning to this clone: Germline and genes here are mouse. The CDR3 end is not reached by the read, which stops 4 residues before it; the germline J gene fills it in. V is TRBV19 and J is TRBJ1-2; 7 nucleotides align to TRBD1. Per germline, CDR1 FNHDT and CDR2 SITEND (reference sequence). The CDR3 consists of 15 residues. The CDR3 loop reads CASSISPTTGVDYTF. The sequenced part of the CDR3 DNA is TGTGCCAGCAGTATCTCCCCCACTACAGGGGTC. Based on the CDR3 plus reference TRBV19 and TRBJ1-2, the full variable domain is GGIITQTPKFLIGQEGQKLTLKCQQNFNHDTMYWYRQDSGKGLRLIYYSITENDLQKGDLSEGYDASREKKSSFSLTVTSAQKNEMAVFLCASSISPTTGVDYTFGSGTRLLVI.

Only a few counts were recorded for this clone. The gene symbols are mouse symbols. The read comes to an end 4 residues before the CDR3 does, leaving the germline J gene to fill in the end. Other nucleotide sequences from this sample produce the same CDR3. The V call is TRBV31, the J call TRBJ1-2; maybe TRBD1 (6 bases). Trimming pared 3 bases from V and 0 bases from J, leaving 11 bases between. This CDR3 contains 14 residues. Germline CDR1 reads GKSSPN; CDR2 reads SITVG. The CDR3 spells CAWSRGTTNSDYTF. CDR3 DNA, as far as it was read: TGTGCCTGGAGCCGGGGGACAACAAACTCC.

As for this clone: Germline and genes: mouse. The read falls 4 residues short of the CDR3 end, and the missing part is taken from the germline J gene. The genes are TRBV5 and TRBJ2-3; tentative D call: TRBD2 (6 bases). V lost 2 bases and J 0 bases, leaving 9 bases between the germline ends. The V gene's germline CDR1 is LGHNA and CDR2 YNLKQL (reference sequence). This CDR3 region has 15 residues. CDR3 protein: CASSQLGDSAETLYF. CDR3 DNA, as far as it was read: TGTGCCAGCAGCCAATTGGGGGATAGTGCAGAA.

Concerning this clone itself: Mouse names are used for the genes. From the germline J gene comes the end of the CDR3, since the read stops 4 residues before it. This chain joins TRBV1 and TRBJ2-4; 9 nucleotides agree with TRBD1. Looked up from germline, CDR1 is NSQYPW and CDR2 is LRSPGD (reference sequence). CDR3 length: 14 residues. CDR3 bases read: TGCACCTGCAGTGCGACCGGGACAGGGAAC. Its protein is CTCSATGTGN. From start to end, the CDR3 is CTCSATGTGNTLYF.

There are many counts of this clone. Gene names and germline match the mouse. Read sequence stops 4 residues before the CDR3 end, and the germline J gene provides the missing end. The chain couples TRBV14 to TRBJ2-1, with 9 nucleotides matching TRBD2. Trimming took 2 bases from V and 6 from J; bases not matched to a gene: 3. The CDR3 length is 14 residues. The germline V gene encodes CDR1 SGHDT and CDR2 FRDEAV. The DNA read from the CDR3 is TGTGCCAGCAGTTTGCTGGGGGGGAGTGCT. Translating gives CASSLLGGSA. The whole CDR3 reads CASSLLGGSAEQFF.

There are many counts of this clone. Gene names and germline match the mouse. The DNA ends 4 residues before the CDR3 does, and the rest of the CDR3 is filled in from the germline J gene. The same CDR3 arises from other DNA sequences in this sample as well. The chain recombines TRBV1 with TRBJ2-1, with 9 nucleotides matching TRBD1. The trim removed 3 bases at V and 3 bases at J, leaving 3 bases unmatched. CDR1 is NSQYPW, CDR2 LRSPGD, per germline (reference sequence). The CDR3 is 15 residues long. CDR3 DNA (partial): TGCACCTGCAGTGCCGTGACAGGGGGCTATGCT. Its protein product is CTCSAVTGGYA. The entire CDR3 protein is CTCSAVTGGYAEQFF.

Comment on this clone: Gene names follow the mouse nomenclature. The read gets to within 4 residues of the CDR3 end, and the germline J gene fills in the rest. This specimen includes other DNA sequences encoding the same CDR3. The chain links TRBV19 to TRBJ2-3; a weak D match, TRBD2 (5 bases). The CDR3 has 14 amino acids. Germline CDR1 reads FNHDT; CDR2 reads SITEND (reference sequence). V was cut by 2 bases and J by 0 bases, with 7 bases left in between. CDR3 DNA, as far as it was read: TGTGCCAGCAGTATCACTGGTAGTGCAGAA. This sequence encodes CASSITGSAE. The complete CDR3 protein is CASSITGSAETLYF.

To note about this clone: Mouse names are used for the genes. Read data end 4 residues before the CDR3 end; the end is taken from the germline J gene. The chain carries TRBV1 and TRBJ2-1; TRBD2 matches at 9 bases. The V gene's germline CDR1 is NSQYPW and CDR2 LRSPGD (reference sequence). The trim removed 3 bases at V and 3 bases at J, leaving 3 bases unmatched. CDR3 length: 15 residues. CDR3 bases read: TGCACCTGCAGTGCCGGACTGGGGTTCTATGCT. Amino acids: CTCSAGLGFYA. The full CDR3 reads CTCSAGLGFYAEQFF.